A single sample is the source of the 10 T cell receptor beta chains below, sequenced in a study of T cells in localized non-small cell lung cancer. Only in-frame clones appear in the TCRdb table, and some are missing; sequencing was by immunoSEQ multiplex PCR. The sample has around 1,500 clones, around a quarter seen once. This sample comprised normal lung tissue next to the tumor, obtained before any cancer treatment. The receptors come from a female donor over 55 with stage I squamous cell lung carcinoma.

The V gene is TRBV5-1, the J gene TRBJ1-1; D not resolved. The CDR3 spans 14 residues. The V and J ends lost 6 bases and 2 bases respectively, with 14 bases between them. In germline, CDR1 is SGHRS, CDR2 YFSETQ. This CDR3 is CASTLWGVNTEAFF. Written as DNA, the CDR3 is TGCGCCAGCACTCTTTGGGGTGTTAACACTGAAGCTTTCTTT.

The rearrangement joins TRBV29-1 to TRBJ2-5; 7 bases are a match to TRBD1. CDR1 is SQVTM, CDR2 ANQGSEA, per germline. The ends lost 7 bases at V and 5 bases at J; junction bases unmatched: 10. The CDR3 runs 13 residues. The CDR3 sequence is CSGTGQLRETQYF. In DNA form, the CDR3 reads TGCAGCGGGACAGGACAACTTCGGGAGACCCAGTACTTC.

This clone was seen a few times. CDR3 protein: CASGSLGLVFYNEQFF. The CDR3 coding sequence is TGTGCTAGTGGTTCCCTGGGTCTCGTTTTCTACAATGAGCAGTTCTTC. The J gene is TRBJ2-1, the V gene TRBV12-5; no clear D gene. From germline, CDR1 is LGHNT and CDR2 FRNRAP. The CDR3 spans 16 residues. The V end lost 4 bases, the J end lost 3 bases, and 16 bases lay between the germline ends.

This clone has more than one count but fewer than ten. The chain has TRBV28 and TRBJ1-1; D not certain. This CDR3 contains 12 residues. The V end lost 4 bases, the J end lost 11 bases, and 14 bases lay between the germline ends. Germline V lookup: CDR1 MDHEN, CDR2 SYDVKM. This chain's CDR3 is CASSYERPGAFF. Written as DNA, the CDR3 is TGTGCCAGCAGTTACGAGAGGCCGGGGGCTTTCTTT.

In its sample, this clone is large (0.1 to 1%). The CDR3 nucleotides read TGTGCCAGCAGTGATGGGGCGTGGACTGAAGCTTTCTTT. Protein product: CASSDGAWTEAFF. The chain links TRBV6-8 to TRBJ1-1; a possible D gene is TRBD1 (5 bases). This CDR3 contains 13 residues. The V end was cut by 5 bases, the J end by 5 bases, with 12 bases between. CDR1 and CDR2 from the germline V gene are MNHGY and SAAAGT.

This clone showed up just a few times. The genes are TRBV6-8 and TRBJ2-2; D unclear. The CDR3 covers 13 residues. The V end was cut by 1 base, the J end by 14 bases, with 14 bases between. Germline values: CDR1 MNHGY, CDR2 SAAAGT. This CDR3 reads CASSYLFGQSLFF. Written as DNA, the CDR3 is TGTGCCAGCAGTTACTTATTTGGGCAGTCTCTGTTTTTT.

In its sample, this clone ranks as medium-sized. The chain joins TRBV11-3 to TRBJ2-6, with 10 positions matching TRBD1. Germline loops: CDR1 SGHNT, CDR2 YENEEA. The CDR3 runs to 17 residues. Trimming at V came to 5 bases and at J to 2 bases, leaving 6 bases not matched to a gene. The chain's CDR3 is CASSDGTGVPGANVLTF. CDR3 in DNA: TGTGCCAGCAGCGATGGGACAGGGGTACCTGGGGCCAACGTCCTGACTTTC.

This rearrangement joins TRBV5-1 to TRBJ2-1; a possible D gene is TRBD2 (5 bases). V lost 1 base, J lost 4 bases, and 12 bases lay in between. In germline, CDR1 is SGHRS, CDR2 YFSETQ. CDR3 length equals 15 residues. Here the CDR3 reads CASSLTGMVYNEQFF. In DNA form, the CDR3 reads TGCGCCAGCAGCTTGACCGGGATGGTATACAATGAGCAGTTCTTC.

This clone was recorded a few times. The V call is TRBV15, the J call TRBJ1-1; D gene uncertain. V lost 6 bases and J lost 0, with 11 bases in between. The CDR3 length is 14 residues. From germline, CDR1 is LNHNV and CDR2 YYDKDF (reference sequence). CDR3 amino acids: CATSKSTVNTEAFF. CDR3 DNA: TGTGCCACCAGTAAATCCACTGTGAACACTGAAGCTTTCTTT.

This sequence joins TRBV12-5 and TRBJ1-1; tentative D call: TRBD1 (6 bases). Germline CDR1 is LGHNT and CDR2 is FRNRAP. The CDR3 extends over 17 amino acids. Trimming took 2 bases from V and 3 from J, leaving 19 bases between them. CDR3 sequence reads: CASGLKGRGGADTEAFF. CDR3 in DNA: TGTGCTAGTGGTTTGAAAGGTAGGGGGGGCGCGGACACTGAAGCTTTCTTT.